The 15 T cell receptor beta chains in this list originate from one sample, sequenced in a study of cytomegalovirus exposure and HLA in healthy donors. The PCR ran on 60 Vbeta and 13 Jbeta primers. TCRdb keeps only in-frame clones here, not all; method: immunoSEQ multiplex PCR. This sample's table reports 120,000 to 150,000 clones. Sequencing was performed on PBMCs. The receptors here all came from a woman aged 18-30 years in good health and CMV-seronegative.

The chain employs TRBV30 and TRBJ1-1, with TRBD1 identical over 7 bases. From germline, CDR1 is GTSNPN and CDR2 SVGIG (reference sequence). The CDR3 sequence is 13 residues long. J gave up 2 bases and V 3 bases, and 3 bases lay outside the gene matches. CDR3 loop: CAWSGQDNTEAFF. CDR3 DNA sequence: TGTGCCTGGAGCGGACAGGACAACACTGAAGCTTTCTTT.

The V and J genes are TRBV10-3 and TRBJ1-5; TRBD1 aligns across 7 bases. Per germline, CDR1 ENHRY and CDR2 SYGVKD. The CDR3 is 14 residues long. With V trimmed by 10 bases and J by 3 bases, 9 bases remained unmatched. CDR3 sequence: CATKGQVLNQPQHF. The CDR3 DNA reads TGTGCCACTAAAGGACAGGTCCTCAATCAGCCCCAGCATTTT.

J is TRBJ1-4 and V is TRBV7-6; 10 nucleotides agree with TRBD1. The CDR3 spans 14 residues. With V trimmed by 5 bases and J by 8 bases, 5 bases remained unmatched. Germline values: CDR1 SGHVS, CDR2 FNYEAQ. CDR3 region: CASSGDRGREKLFF. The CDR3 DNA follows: TGTGCCAGCAGCGGCGACAGGGGGCGCGAAAAACTGTTTTTT.

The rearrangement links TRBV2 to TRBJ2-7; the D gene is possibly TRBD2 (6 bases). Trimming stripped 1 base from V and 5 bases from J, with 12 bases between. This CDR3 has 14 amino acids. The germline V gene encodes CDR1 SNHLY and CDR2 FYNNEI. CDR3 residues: CASSEGGKVHEQYV. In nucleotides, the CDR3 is TGTGCCAGCAGTGAAGGCGGGAAGGTTCACGAGCAGTACGTC.

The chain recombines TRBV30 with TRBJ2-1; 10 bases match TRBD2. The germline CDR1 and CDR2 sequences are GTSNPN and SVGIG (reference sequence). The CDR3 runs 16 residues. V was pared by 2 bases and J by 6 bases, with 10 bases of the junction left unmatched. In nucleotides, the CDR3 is TGTGCCTGGAGTCTAACCCTTAGCGGGAGGACCAATGAGCAGTTCTTC. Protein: CAWSLTLSGRTNEQFF.

The CDR3 is CASSSRGLAGVTAYEQYF. The CDR3 DNA sequence: TGTGCCAGCAGCTCAAGAGGGCTAGCGGGAGTAACCGCCTACGAGCAGTACTTC. The chain joins TRBV7-9 to TRBJ2-5, with 10 bases aligning to TRBD2. The J call is uncertain, as TRBJ2-7 better fits the DNA end. Germline CDR1 and CDR2: SEHNR and FQNEAQ (reference sequence). This CDR3 has 18 residues.

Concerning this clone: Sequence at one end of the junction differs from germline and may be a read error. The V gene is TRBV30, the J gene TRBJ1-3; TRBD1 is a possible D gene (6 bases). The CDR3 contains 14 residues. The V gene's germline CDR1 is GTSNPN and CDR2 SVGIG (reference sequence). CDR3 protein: CTWSVSGAGNTIYF. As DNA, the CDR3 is TGTACCTGGAGTGTATCAGGGGCTGGAAACACCATATATTTT.

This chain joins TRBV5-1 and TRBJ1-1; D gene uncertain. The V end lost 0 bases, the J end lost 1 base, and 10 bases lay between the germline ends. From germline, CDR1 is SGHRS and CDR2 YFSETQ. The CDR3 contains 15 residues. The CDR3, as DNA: TGCGCCAGCAGCTTGGCGAGGGTGGGGAACACTGAAGCTTTCTTT. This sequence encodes CASSLARVGNTEAFF.

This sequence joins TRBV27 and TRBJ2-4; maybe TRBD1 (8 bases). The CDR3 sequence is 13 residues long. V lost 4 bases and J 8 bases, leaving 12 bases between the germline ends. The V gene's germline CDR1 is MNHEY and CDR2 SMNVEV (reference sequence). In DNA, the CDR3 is TGTGCCAGCAGTTACAGGGGGAGGGACATTCAGTACTTC. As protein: CASSYRGRDIQYF.

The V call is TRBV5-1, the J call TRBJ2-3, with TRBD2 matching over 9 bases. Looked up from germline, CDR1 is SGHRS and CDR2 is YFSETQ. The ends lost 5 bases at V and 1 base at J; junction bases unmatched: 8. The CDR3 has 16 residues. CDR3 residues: CASRGGRASGTDTQYF. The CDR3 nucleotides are TGCGCCAGCAGGGGCGGGAGGGCCTCTGGCACAGATACGCAGTATTTT.

CDR3 amino acids: CASSPLGTSGGEQFF. CDR3 sequence (DNA): TGTGCCAGCTCACCACTAGGGACTAGCGGGGGCGAGCAGTTCTTC. This sequence joins TRBV18 and TRBJ2-1, with TRBD2 matching over 14 bases. V gave up 1 base and J gave up 10 bases; unmatched junction bases: 3. Germline CDR1 KGHSH, CDR2 LQKENI. The CDR3 length is 15 residues.

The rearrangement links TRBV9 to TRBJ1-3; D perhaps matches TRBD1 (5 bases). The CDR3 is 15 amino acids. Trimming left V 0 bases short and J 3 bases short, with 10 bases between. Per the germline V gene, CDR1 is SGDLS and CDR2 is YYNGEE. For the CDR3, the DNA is TGTGCCAGCAGCGTAGACGGCAGGGTTGGAAACACCATATATTTT. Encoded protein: CASSVDGRVGNTIYF. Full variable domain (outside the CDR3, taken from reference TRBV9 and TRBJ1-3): DSGVTQTPKHLITATGQRVTLRCSPRSGDLSVYWYQQSLDQGLQFLIQYYNGEERAKGNILERFSAQQFPDLHSELNLSSLELGDSALYFCASSVDGRVGNTIYFGEGSWLTVV.

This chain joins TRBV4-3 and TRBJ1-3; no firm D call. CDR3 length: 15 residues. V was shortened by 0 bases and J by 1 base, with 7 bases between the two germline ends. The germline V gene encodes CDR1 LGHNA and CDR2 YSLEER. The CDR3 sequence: CASSQESFSGNTIYF. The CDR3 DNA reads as TGCGCCAGCAGCCAAGAGTCGTTTTCTGGAAACACCATATATTTT.

CDR3 protein: CASTGLNTGELFF. DNA of the CDR3: TGTGCCTCTACAGGTTTGAACACCGGGGAGCTGTTTTTT. This chain uses TRBV30 with TRBJ2-2; possible D gene TRBD1, 5 bases. The CDR3 length is 13 residues. V gave up 7 bases and J gave up 1 base, with 10 bases separating them. Germline V gives CDR1 GTSNPN, CDR2 SVGIG (reference sequence).

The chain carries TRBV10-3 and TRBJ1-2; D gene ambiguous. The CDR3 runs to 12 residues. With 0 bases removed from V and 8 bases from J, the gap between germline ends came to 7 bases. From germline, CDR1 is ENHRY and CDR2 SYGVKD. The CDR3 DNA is TGTGCCATCAGTGAGTCGCGGATAGGCTACACCTTC. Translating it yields CAISESRIGYTF.